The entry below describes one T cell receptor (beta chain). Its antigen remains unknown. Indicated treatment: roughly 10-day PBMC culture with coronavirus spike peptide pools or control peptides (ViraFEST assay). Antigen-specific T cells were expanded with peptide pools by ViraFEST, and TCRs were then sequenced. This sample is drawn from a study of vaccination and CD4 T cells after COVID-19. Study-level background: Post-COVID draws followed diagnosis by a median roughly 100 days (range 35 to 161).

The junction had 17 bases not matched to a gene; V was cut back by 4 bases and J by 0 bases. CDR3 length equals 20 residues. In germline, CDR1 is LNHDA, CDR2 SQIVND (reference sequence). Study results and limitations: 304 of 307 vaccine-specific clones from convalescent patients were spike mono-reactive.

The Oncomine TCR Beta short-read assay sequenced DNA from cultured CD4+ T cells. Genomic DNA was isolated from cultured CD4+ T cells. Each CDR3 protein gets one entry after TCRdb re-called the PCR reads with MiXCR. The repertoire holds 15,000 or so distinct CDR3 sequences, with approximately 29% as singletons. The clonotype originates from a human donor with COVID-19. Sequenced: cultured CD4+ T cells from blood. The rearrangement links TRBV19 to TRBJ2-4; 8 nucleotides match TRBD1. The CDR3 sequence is CASSTGQGEFLGVAKNIQYF. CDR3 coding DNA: TGTGCCAGTAGTACCGGACAGGGAGAGTTTTTGGGGGTAGCCAAAAACATTCAGTACTTC.